Included here is one T cell receptor (beta chain) sequence, with context. These data belong to a study of blood T cell repertoires in COVID-19. Original processing methods: From reference gene primer amplification, estimates of nucleated cell counts were derived. Only in-frame clones appear in the TCRdb table, and some are missing; sequencing was by immunoSEQ multiplex PCR. Clonal size and the V and J genes are those of that table, whereas D and trimming came from the DNA. The sample contains roughly 270,000 clones, roughly 85% of which appear only once. Per the germline V gene, CDR1 is MNHEY and CDR2 is SVGAGI. The V segment lost 6 bases and the J segment 6 bases; nucleotides outside the gene matches: 9. The CDR3 length is 15 residues. For recovered donors of Cohort 3, there were two negative PCRs, clearance, or symptom resolution.

Input material: PBMCs or T cells enriched from blood (not recorded which). This receptor was obtained from a woman between 45 and 65 years old who had recovered from COVID-19. The V and J genes are TRBV6-5 and TRBJ1-5, with TRBD1 identical over 9 bases. The CDR3 protein is CASSTGQGFRQPQHF. As DNA, the CDR3 is TGTGCCAGCAGCACGGGACAGGGATTTCGTCAGCCCCAGCATTTT.